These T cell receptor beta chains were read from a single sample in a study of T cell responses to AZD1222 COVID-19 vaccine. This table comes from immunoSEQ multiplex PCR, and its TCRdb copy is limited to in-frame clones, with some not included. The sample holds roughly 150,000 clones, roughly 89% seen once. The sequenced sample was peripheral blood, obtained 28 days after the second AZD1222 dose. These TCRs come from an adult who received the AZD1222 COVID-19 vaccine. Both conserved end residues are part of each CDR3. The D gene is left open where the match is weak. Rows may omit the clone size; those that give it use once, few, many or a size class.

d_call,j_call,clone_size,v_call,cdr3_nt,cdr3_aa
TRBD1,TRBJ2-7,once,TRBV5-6,TGTGCCAGCAGCCGGGGTGTGGGACAGTTTTTTTACGAGCAGTACTTC,CASSRGVGQFFYEQYF
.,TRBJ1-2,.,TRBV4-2,TGTGCCAGCAGCCAAGATCTTCGGGGCGCTCGCTATGGCTACACCTTC,CASSQDLRGARYGYTF
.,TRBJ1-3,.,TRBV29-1,TGCAGCGTTCAAAGGGACGGAGCCTCTGGAAACACCATATATTTT,CSVQRDGASGNTIYF
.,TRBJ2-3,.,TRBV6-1,TGTGCCAGCAGTGAGAGGACAGCGTTCACAGATACGCAGTATTTT,CASSERTAFTDTQYF
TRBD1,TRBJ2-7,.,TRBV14,TGTGCCAGCAGGGCAGGGGGAGACTACGAGCAGTACTTC,CASRAGGDYEQYF
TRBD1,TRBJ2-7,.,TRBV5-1,TGCGCCAGCAGCTTGGCCATAACAGGGGGCGCTGACTACGAGCAGTACTTC,CASSLAITGGADYEQYF
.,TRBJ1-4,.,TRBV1,TGCACCAGCAGCCAAGCGTGGGGTGGTACAGATGACGAAAAACTGTTTTTT,CTSSQAWGGTDDEKLFF
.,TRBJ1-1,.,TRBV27,TGTGCCAGCAGTTTGGGGTCCCAGAGGGCTGAAGCTTTCTTT,CASSLGSQRAEAFF
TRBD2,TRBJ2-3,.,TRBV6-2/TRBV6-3,TGTGCCAGCAGCCATGGAGCGGGGGGGCCGGATACGCAGTATTTT,CASSHGAGGPDTQYF
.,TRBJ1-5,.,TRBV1,TGCACCAGCAGCCAAGTCCCGGGGGGGGATTTTCAGCCCCAGCATTTT,CTSSQVPGGDFQPQHF
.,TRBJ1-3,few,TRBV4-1,TGCGCCAGCAGCCCAGGCGGTATTTCCTGGACTGGAAACACCATATATTTT,CASSPGGISWTGNTIYF
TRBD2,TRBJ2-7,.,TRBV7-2,TGTGCCAGCAGCCCCACCGGGACTAGCTCCTACGAGCAGTACTTC,CASSPTGTSSYEQYF
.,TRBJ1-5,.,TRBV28,TGTGCCAGCAGTTTGGGTTCAGCTCTAAAGCATTTT,CASSLGSALKHF
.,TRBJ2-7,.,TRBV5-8,TGTGCCAGCAGCTTGTTGGACAGCGGGCCCTACGAGCAGTACTTC,CASSLLDSGPYEQYF
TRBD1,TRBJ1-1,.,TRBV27,TGTGCCAGCACAATCGGGACAGGGAGGTTCTTCTTT,CASTIGTGRFFF
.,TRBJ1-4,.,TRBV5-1,TGCGCCCGCAGCTCGGGACTCGCGGGGGGGCGGGAAAAACTGTTTTTT,CARSSGLAGGREKLFF
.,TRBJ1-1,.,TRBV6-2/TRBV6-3,TGTGCCAGCAGTTACTCGTTCGCGATCACTGAAGCTTTCTTT,CASSYSFAITEAFF
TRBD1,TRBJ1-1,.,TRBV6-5,TGTGCCAGCAGCTGGACAGGGGGACCTTATGGAGCTTTCTTT,CASSWTGGPYGAFF
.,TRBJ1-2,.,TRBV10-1,TGCGCCAGCAGTGAGTCGAGCAGGATGTCTGGCTACACCTTC,CASSESSRMSGYTF
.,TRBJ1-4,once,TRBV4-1,TGCGCCAGCAGCCCCCGCCCAGGGGACGAAAAACTGTTTTTT,CASSPRPGDEKLFF
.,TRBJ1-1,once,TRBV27,TGTGCCAGCAGTTTATTTGGAGGCGCGGGGAACACTGAAGCTTTCTTT,CASSLFGGAGNTEAFF
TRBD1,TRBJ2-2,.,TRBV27,TGTGCCAGCACCATGACAGGGTACACCGGGGAGCTGTTTTTT,CASTMTGYTGELFF
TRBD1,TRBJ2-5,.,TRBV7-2,TGTGCCAGCAGCTTAGGATGGGACAGGCGAGAGACCCAGTACTTC,CASSLGWDRRETQYF
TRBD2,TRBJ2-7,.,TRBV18,TGTGCCAGCTCGCCGGGGACTAGCGGATCCTACGAGCAGTACTTC,CASSPGTSGSYEQYF
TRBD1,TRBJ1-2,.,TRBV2,TGTGCCAGCGTCCGGGACAGGGCTGCTAACTATGGCTACACCTTC,CASVRDRAANYGYTF
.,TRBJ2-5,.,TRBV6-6,TGTGCCAGCAGTACGGCACATGGGCGGGACTTC,CASSTAHGRDF
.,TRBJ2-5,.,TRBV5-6,TGTGCCAGCAGCCACGACTTGGGGGAAGGGACCCAGTACTTC,CASSHDLGEGTQYF
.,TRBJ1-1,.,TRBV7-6,TGTGCCAGCAGCACCCTACGGGGGGGAGCTGAAGCTTTCTTT,CASSTLRGGAEAFF
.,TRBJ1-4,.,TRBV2,TGTGCCAGCGTGGTAATAGGGTCTGGGGAAAAACTGTTTTTT,CASVVIGSGEKLFF
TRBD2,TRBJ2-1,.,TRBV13,TGTGCCAGCAGCTTGGGCGGGGGGGCGACAAGGAATGAGCAGTTCTTC,CASSLGGGATRNEQFF
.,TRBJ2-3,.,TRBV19,TGTGCCAGTAGTATAGACCTACTAGGGTCTGGGGCTAGCACAGATACGCAGTATTTT,CASSIDLLGSGASTDTQYF
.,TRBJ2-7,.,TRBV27,TGTGCCAGCAGTTTACGCGGGATCACCTACGAGCAGTACTTC,CASSLRGITYEQYF
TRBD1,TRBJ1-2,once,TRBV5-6,TGTGCCAGCAGCTCGCGGGGGACAGGGGATGGCTACACCTTC,CASSSRGTGDGYTF
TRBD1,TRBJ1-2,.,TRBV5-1,TGCGCCAGCAGCTTTGAAACGGGACAGGGATACTATGGCTACACCTTC,CASSFETGQGYYGYTF
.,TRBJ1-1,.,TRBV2,TGTGCCAGCAGTGAATCTGTGGCTTGGGGGGCTCCTGAAGCTTTCTTT,CASSESVAWGAPEAFF
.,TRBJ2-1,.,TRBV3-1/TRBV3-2,TGTGCCAGCAGCCAAACGGTTCGGGTTAGCTCCTACAATGAGCAGTTCTTC,CASSQTVRVSSYNEQFF
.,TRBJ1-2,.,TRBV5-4,TGTGCCAGCGCCCACTCACGGGGGGGCTATGGCTACACCTTC,CASAHSRGGYGYTF
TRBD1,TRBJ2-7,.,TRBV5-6,TGTGCCAGCAGCTTGTCCGAGACAGGGGGCTACGAGCAGTACTTC,CASSLSETGGYEQYF
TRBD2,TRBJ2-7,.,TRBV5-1,TGCGCCAGCAGCTTGCTAGCGGGGGAGTACGAGCAGTACTTC,CASSLLAGEYEQYF
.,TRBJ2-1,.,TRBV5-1,TGCGCCAGCAGCCCCGCCGGGTGGAAGAATGAGCAGTTCTTC,CASSPAGWKNEQFF
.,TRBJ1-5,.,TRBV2,TGTGCCAGCAGGGGGGACCCCAGGGAGCCCCAGCATTTT,CASRGDPREPQHF
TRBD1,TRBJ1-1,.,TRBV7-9,TGTGCCAGCAGCCGTCCGGGACAGGGGTCGAACACTGAAGCTTTCTTT,CASSRPGQGSNTEAFF